This T cell receptor (beta chain) is from a study of blood T cells in healthy people across ages. Findings of the study overall: A roughly linear fall in TCR beta diversity per million T cells was seen with increasing age.

Germline V gives CDR1 SGHAT, CDR2 FQNNGV. V lost 7 bases, J lost 6 bases, and 10 bases lay in between. The CDR3 totals 12 residues. Combining a sample-barcoded 5' primer with a J-beta primer mix, a second PCR ran for roughly 6 to 11 cycles. TCRdb ran MiXCR on the 5' RACE reads and lists one entry per CDR3 protein. In the table there are 1,500,000 or so distinct CDR3 sequences, approximately 60% of which are singletons. Points on this clonotype: Antigen unknown.

This sequence joins TRBV11-2 and TRBJ2-1, with D perhaps assigned TRBD1 or TRBD2 (5 bases each). This clonotype originated in a man between 18 and 29 years old in good health. The specimen was blood. CDR3 nucleotide sequence: TGTGCCAGCACCAAGGGGACCAATGAGCAGTTCTTC. Translation: CASTKGTNEQFF. Full variable domain (outside the CDR3, taken from reference TRBV11-2 and TRBJ2-1): EAGVAQSPRYKIIEKRQSVAFWCNPISGHATLYWYQQILGQGPKLLIQFQNNGVVDDSQLPKDRFSAERLKGVDSTLKIQPAKLEDSAVYLCASTKGTNEQFFGPGTRLTVL.